This TCR beta chain comes out of a study of blood T cells in healthy people across ages. Findings and caveats of the study: Diversity figures derived from one million T cells were judged to underestimate the true value. Higher diversity, along with more naive CD4+ cells, distinguished long-lived donors from aged donors. Naive T cell percentage by flow cytometry tracked strongly with beta diversity.

Together with a sample-barcoded 5' primer, a J-beta primer mix was included in a second PCR lasting roughly 7 to 11 cycles. Every single cDNA molecule received a tag from a template-switch adaptor with 12 random nucleotides. MiXCR was run by TCRdb on the 5' RACE reads, yielding one entry per CDR3 protein. The sample consists of hundreds of thousands of distinct CDR3 sequences, roughly 21% of them appearing once. This clonotype was counted at least ten times. Its antigen is unknown. CDR1 is LGHNA and CDR2 is YSLEER in the germline V gene. V gave up 2 bases and J gave up 4 bases, with 14 bases separating them. The CDR3 has 15 amino acids.

This TCR was recovered from a man in his 70s in good health. Sequencing was carried out using blood. This sequence joins TRBV4-3 and TRBJ2-5; TRBD1 might be the D (6 bases). CDR3 coding DNA: TGCGCCAGCAGCCAAAGGTGGGGGCCAGGAGAGACCCAGTACTTC. Its protein product is CASSQRWGPGETQYF.